These 28 T cell receptor beta chains were sequenced from one sample in a study of T-cell memory formation after mild COVID-19. TCRdb analysed the 5' RACE reads with MiXCR anew, one entry per CDR3 protein. The sample lists more than 250,000 distinct CDR3 sequences, approximately 15% occurring once. The sample consisted of PBMCs or a T cell subset sorted from them (not recorded which). These receptors came from a man aged 18 to 35 who had mild COVID-19 (a few samples of this study predate the infection). Cell type and time point are not known.

This clonotype was found a few times. The chain recombines TRBV30 with TRBJ2-7; D unresolved. The germline V gene encodes CDR1 GTSNPN and CDR2 SVGIG (reference sequence). CDR3 size: 14 residues. V lost 0 bases and J lost 5, with 14 bases in between. DNA for the CDR3: TGTGCCTGGAGTGTAGAGGTGGGAAGTAACGAGCAGTACTTC. Translation gives CAWSVEVGSNEQYF.

About this clonotype: The junction departs from germline at one end; a sequencing error may be responsible. The V and J genes are TRBV3-1 and TRBJ1-1; the D gene is possibly TRBD1 (5 bases). The CDR3 has 15 residues. Germline CDR1 LGHDT, CDR2 YNNKEL (reference sequence). CDR3 coding DNA: TGTTCCAGCAGCCTCAGGGCAGCCATGAACACTGAAGCTTTCTTT. Amino acid sequence: CSSSLRAAMNTEAFF. The full variable domain, completed using reference TRBV3-1 and TRBJ1-1, is DTAVSQTPKYLVTQMGNDKSIKCEQNLGHDTMYWYKQDSKKFLKIMFSYNNKELIINETVPNRFSPKSPDKAHLNLHINSLELGDSAVYFCSSSLRAAMNTEAFFGQGTRLTVV.

CDR3 region: CASSPGVSSDEETQYF. DNA of the CDR3: TGTGCCAGCAGCCCTGGGGTTTCGTCGGATGAAGAGACCCAGTACTTC. The chain joins TRBV14 to TRBJ2-5; D remains ambiguous. CDR3 length: 16 amino acids. Germline V gives CDR1 SGHDN, CDR2 FVKESK. V lost 4 bases and J lost 3, with 18 bases in between. Filled out from reference TRBV14 and TRBJ2-5, the complete variable domain reads EAGVTQFPSHSVIEKGQTVTLRCDPISGHDNLYWYRRVMGKEIKFLLHFVKESKQDESGMPNNRFLAERTGGTYSTLKVQPAELEDSGVYFCASSPGVSSDEETQYFGPGTRLLVL.

The chain combines TRBV28 with TRBJ1-2, with 7 bases aligning to TRBD1. After removal of 6 bases from V and 2 bases from J, the junction contained 3 bases not matched to a gene. Germline loops: CDR1 MDHEN, CDR2 SYDVKM. This CDR3 is built from 13 residues. The CDR3 DNA sequence: TGTGCCAGCAGGGCGGGACAGAACTATGGCTACACCTTC. Translation: CASRAGQNYGYTF.

The gene calls are TRBV7-2 and TRBJ2-1; 7 bases map to TRBD1. CDR1 and CDR2 from the germline V gene are SGHTA and FQGNSA. Unmatched junction bases numbered 12, after V lost 4 bases and J lost 15 bases. The CDR3 has 13 amino acids. CDR3 residues: CASSSIGRGRWFF. The CDR3 DNA is TGTGCCAGCAGCTCTATCGGTAGGGGGCGATGGTTCTTC. Full variable domain (remainder filled in from reference TRBV7-2 and TRBJ2-1): GAGVSQSPSNKVTEKGKDVELRCDPISGHTALYWYRQSLGQGLEFLIYFQGNSAPDKSGLPSDRFSAERTGGSVSTLTIQRTQQEDSAVYLCASSSIGRGRWFFGPGTRLTVL.

Only one count was recorded for this clonotype. This rearrangement joins TRBV7-8 to TRBJ2-3; TRBD1 or TRBD2 may be the D gene (6 bases each). CDR1 and CDR2 (germline): SGHVS, FQNEAQ. The CDR3 length is 17 residues. V was pared by 2 bases and J by 0 bases, with 15 bases between. The CDR3 sequence is CASSLNGAGTSTDTQYF. DNA for the CDR3: TGTGCCAGCAGCTTAAATGGCGCGGGGACAAGCACAGATACGCAGTATTTT.

The V and J genes are TRBV15 and TRBJ2-5, with unresolved D. CDR1 LNHNV and CDR2 YYDKDF come from the germline V gene (reference sequence). The CDR3 extends over 13 amino acids. V lost 1 base, J lost 5 bases, and 8 bases lay in between. This CDR3 is CATSRVRWETQYF. In nucleotides, the CDR3 is TGTGCCACCAGCAGAGTTCGGTGGGAGACCCAGTACTTC.

This clonotype was seen more than once but under ten times. The rearrangement uses TRBV5-1 and TRBJ2-1; D is ambiguous. V was clipped by 2 bases and J by 6 bases, with 12 bases between them. CDR1 SGHRS and CDR2 YFSETQ come from the germline V gene. The CDR3 runs 14 residues. The chain's CDR3 is CASSFFNLGNEQFF. The DNA for the CDR3 is TGCGCCAGCAGCTTTTTCAATCTCGGCAATGAGCAGTTCTTC.

This clonotype has more than one count but fewer than ten. V usage is TRBV20-1 and J usage is TRBJ2-5; no clear D. V lost 1 base and J lost 2, with 14 bases in between. CDR1 and CDR2 from the germline V gene are DFQATT and SNEGSKA (reference sequence). The length of the CDR3 is 15 residues. The CDR3, as DNA: TGCAGTGCTAGAGGAGTTCTAGGCCATCAAGAGACCCAGTACTTC. Amino acid sequence: CSARGVLGHQETQYF.

This clonotype was counted a few times. The chain has TRBV9 and TRBJ2-3; 13 bases align to TRBD2. There are 16 residues in the CDR3. Per germline, CDR1 SGDLS and CDR2 YYNGEE. V was clipped by 3 bases and J by 0 bases; unmatched bases: 1. As DNA, the CDR3 is TGTGCCAGCAGCGGGACTAGCGGGGGAAGCACAGATACGCAGTATTTT. Amino acids: CASSGTSGGSTDTQYF.

This clonotype came up a few times. CDR3 region: CASTATTGLGPQHF. The CDR3 coding sequence is TGTGCCAGCACCGCTACCACAGGGCTAGGGCCCCAGCATTTT. J is TRBJ1-5 and V is TRBV12-3 or TRBV12-4, with TRBD1 as a possible D gene (6 bases). V was pared by 7 bases and J by 9 bases, with 19 bases between. The CDR3 consists of 14 residues.

The genes are TRBV5-4 and TRBJ2-7; D unresolved. Germline V gene lookup returns CDR1 SGHNT and CDR2 YYREEE (reference sequence). The CDR3 is 15 amino acids. The V end was cut by 0 bases, the J end by 0 bases, with 10 bases between. In DNA form, the CDR3 reads TGTGCCAGCAGCTTGGACTTGCGAAGCTCCTACGAGCAGTACGTC. It translates to CASSLDLRSSYEQYV.

This clonotype was detected a few times. The rearrangement joins TRBV20-1 to TRBJ1-1; perhaps TRBD1 as D (5 bases). Germline V gives CDR1 DFQATT, CDR2 SNEGSKA (reference sequence). V lost 4 bases and J 6 bases, leaving 18 bases between the germline ends. This CDR3 spans 14 amino acids. The CDR3 region is CSATTGRSTPEAFF. The CDR3 DNA follows: TGCAGTGCTACTACAGGCAGGAGCACCCCTGAAGCTTTCTTT.

V usage is TRBV7-9 and J usage is TRBJ1-6, with 9 nucleotides matching TRBD1. Trimming removed 8 bases from V and 8 bases from J; junction bases left unmatched: 10. CDR3 size: 15 residues. Germline lookup yields CDR1 SEHNR and CDR2 FQNEAQ (reference sequence). The CDR3 DNA is TGTGCCAGCGCGGGGACAGGGACAAGGGATTCACCCCTCCACTTT. Its translation: CASAGTGTRDSPLHF. The whole variable domain, filled in from reference TRBV7-9 and TRBJ1-6, reads DTGVSQNPRHKITKRGQNVTFRCDPISEHNRLYWYRQTLGQGPEFLTYFQNEAQLEKSRLLSDRFSAERPKGSFSTLEIQRTEQGDSAMYLCASAGTGTRDSPLHFGNGTRLTVT.

This clonotype was seen a few times. J is TRBJ1-2 and V is TRBV5-1; D gene uncertain. Germline V CDR1 and CDR2: SGHRS, YFSETQ. The CDR3 length is 15 residues. V lost 0 bases, J lost 4 bases, and 13 bases lay in between. CDR3 amino acids: CASSLVEGEVYGYTF. As DNA, the CDR3 is TGCGCCAGCAGCTTGGTGGAGGGAGAGGTCTATGGCTACACCTTC. Filled out from reference TRBV5-1 and TRBJ1-2, the complete variable domain reads KAGVTQTPRYLIKTRGQQVTLSCSPISGHRSVSWYQQTPGQGLQFLFEYFSETQRNKGNFPGRFSGRQFSNSRSEMNVSTLELGDSALYLCASSLVEGEVYGYTFGSGTRLTVV.

This CDR3 is CATLGGGYIQYF. DNA for the CDR3: TGTGCCACCTTAGGGGGGGGCTACATTCAGTACTTC. V gene TRBV6-2 or TRBV6-3 combines with J gene TRBJ2-4, with D possibly TRBD2 on 7 matching bases. CDR1 MNHEY and CDR2 SVGEGT come from the germline V gene. The CDR3 consists of 12 residues. The ends were cut back, 10 bases at V and 8 bases at J, with 15 bases in the middle.

This clonotype was seen only a few times. The rearrangement joins TRBV7-7 to TRBJ2-7; D may be TRBD2 (5 bases). The ends were cut back, 8 bases at V and 2 bases at J, with 16 bases in the middle. This CDR3 region has 14 residues. In germline, CDR1 is SSHAT, CDR2 FNYEAQ (reference sequence). The CDR3 bases are TGTGCCAGCGGATTACAGCGGCGCACCTACGAGCAGTACTTC. This sequence encodes CASGLQRRTYEQYF.

This clonotype was detected many times. V usage is TRBV9 and J usage is TRBJ2-1; 7 positions match TRBD2. This CDR3 is 16 amino acids long. Trimming cost V 2 bases and J 7 bases; bases outside gene matches: 12. The germline CDR1 and CDR2 sequences are SGDLS and YYNGEE. CDR3 sequence (DNA): TGTGCCAGCAGCGTCGGGGGGTTGCCTATGGGAAATGAGCAGTTCTTC. It is translated as CASSVGGLPMGNEQFF.

This clonotype occurred a few times. The rearrangement uses TRBV13 and TRBJ2-1; 8 bases are a match to TRBD1. Germline assignment: CDR1 PRHDT and CDR2 FYEKMQ (reference sequence). There are 21 residues in the CDR3. The trim removed 5 bases at V and 5 bases at J, leaving 26 bases unmatched. CDR3 loop: CASSLTETGANPQFNNNEQFF. The DNA of the CDR3 is TGTGCCAGCAGCCTAACCGAGACAGGGGCGAACCCTCAATTCAACAACAATGAGCAGTTCTTC. The whole variable domain, remainder taken from reference TRBV13 and TRBJ2-1, is AAGVIQSPRHLIKEKRETATLKCYPIPRHDTVYWYQQGPGQDPQFLISFYEKMQSDKGSIPDRFSAQQFSDYHSELNMSSLELGDSALYFCASSLTETGANPQFNNNEQFFGPGTRLTVL.

The DNA for the CDR3 is TGTGCCAGCAGTCACCACATTATCGGGGGCGTGAATGAGCAGTTCTTC. Translating it yields CASSHHIIGGVNEQFF. J is TRBJ2-1 and V is TRBV6-2 or TRBV6-3; the D call may be TRBD1 or TRBD2 (6 bases each). Trimming pared 5 bases from V and 7 bases from J, leaving 21 bases between. CDR3 size: 16 residues. Germline V gene lookup returns CDR1 MNHEY and CDR2 SVGEGT.

This clonotype was seen more than once but under ten times. The chain employs TRBV12-3 or TRBV12-4 and TRBJ2-7; D is possibly TRBD1 (7 bases). The CDR3 is 14 amino acids. Deletions cut 5 bases from V and 3 bases from J, with 14 bases between. The CDR3, as DNA: TGTGCCAGCAGTCAGGGGGGATTCTACTACGAGCAGTACGTC. Its protein is CASSQGGFYYEQYV.

This clonotype was recorded a few times. The V and J genes are TRBV5-1 and TRBJ2-5; 11 bases are shared with TRBD2. This CDR3 has 15 residues. Per germline, CDR1 SGHRS and CDR2 YFSETQ. V lost 5 bases and J lost 1; bases outside the gene matches: 4. For the CDR3, the DNA is TGCGCCAGCAGGATTAGCGGGGGGGCCCAAGAGACCCAGTACTTC. Amino acid sequence: CASRISGGAQETQYF. Full variable domain (rest looked up from reference TRBV5-1 and TRBJ2-5): KAGVTQTPRYLIKTRGQQVTLSCSPISGHRSVSWYQQTPGQGLQFLFEYFSETQRNKGNFPGRFSGRQFSNSRSEMNVSTLELGDSALYLCASRISGGAQETQYFGPGTRLLVL.

The rearrangement joins TRBV2 to TRBJ2-7; 12 bases align to TRBD2. Trimming at V came to 6 bases and at J to 4 bases, leaving 4 bases not matched to a gene. From germline, CDR1 is SNHLY and CDR2 FYNNEI. This CDR3 contains 14 residues. The CDR3 nucleotides read TGTGCCAGCAGGCGACTAGCGGGGGTTTACGAGCAGTACGTC. It translates to CASRRLAGVYEQYV.

This clonotype has more than one count but fewer than ten. The gene calls are TRBV4-1 and TRBJ2-7; 9 nucleotides agree with TRBD2. The CDR3 covers 14 residues. V was clipped by 4 bases and J by 1 base; unmatched bases: 2. CDR1 and CDR2 from the germline V gene are MGHRA and YSYEKL. This CDR3 reads CASSLAGESYEQYF. In DNA form, the CDR3 reads TGCGCCAGCAGCCTAGCGGGGGAATCCTACGAGCAGTACTTC.

This sequence joins TRBV7-3 and TRBJ2-2; D possibly matches TRBD1 or TRBD2 (5 bases each). CDR3 length equals 14 residues. With 5 bases removed from V and 7 bases from J, the gap between germline ends came to 14 bases. CDR1 and CDR2 (germline): SGHTA, FQGTGA. The CDR3: CASSPTLGGGELFF. CDR3 in DNA: TGTGCCAGCAGCCCGACCCTTGGGGGCGGGGAGCTGTTTTTT. Based on the CDR3 plus reference TRBV7-3 and TRBJ2-2, the full variable domain is GAGVSQTPSNKVTEKGKYVELRCDPISGHTALYWYRQSLGQGPEFLIYFQGTGAADDSGLPNDRFFAVRPEGSVSTLKIQRTERGDSAVYLCASSPTLGGGELFFGEGSRLTVL.

This clonotype came up a few times. V is TRBV5-1 and J is TRBJ2-6; D gene uncertain. V lost 4 bases and J 4 bases, leaving 12 bases between the germline ends. The CDR3 extends over 15 amino acids. CDR1 and CDR2 from the germline V gene are SGHRS and YFSETQ. In DNA, the CDR3 is TGCGCCAGCAGCCCGACTCCCGACGGGGCCAACGTCCTGACTTTC. Residues: CASSPTPDGANVLTF. The whole variable domain, filled in from reference TRBV5-1 and TRBJ2-6, reads KAGVTQTPRYLIKTRGQQVTLSCSPISGHRSVSWYQQTPGQGLQFLFEYFSETQRNKGNFPGRFSGRQFSNSRSEMNVSTLELGDSALYLCASSPTPDGANVLTFGAGSRLTVL.

The V gene is TRBV6-2 or TRBV6-3, the J gene TRBJ2-1; 9 bases agree with TRBD2. V lost 4 bases to trimming and J lost 8 bases; unmatched junction nucleotides: 9. Germline V gene lookup returns CDR1 MNHEY and CDR2 SVGEGT. This CDR3 contains 15 residues. The CDR3 region is CASSSRRGGPHEQFF. The CDR3 nucleotides are TGTGCCAGCAGTTCGCGGCGGGGGGGCCCCCATGAGCAGTTCTTC.

This chain connects TRBV7-8 to TRBJ1-4, with a possible D match to TRBD1 (6 bases). The ends were cut back, 3 bases at V and 11 bases at J, with 19 bases in the middle. The CDR3 runs to 15 residues. Germline values: CDR1 SGHVS, CDR2 FQNEAQ. CDR3 sequence reads: CASSLQMGHREKLFF. Written as DNA, the CDR3 is TGTGCCAGCAGCTTGCAGATGGGCCACAGGGAGAAACTGTTTTTT.